The clone carrying this T cell receptor beta chain was seen many times. In building TCR beta libraries, iRepertoire HTBI primers were used together with Arm-PCR of CDR3 regions. Via MiXCR, TCRdb re-called the multiplex PCR reads, giving one row per CDR3 protein. The sample lists 390,000 or so distinct CDR3 sequences, approximately 12% occurring once. The time point is: newly diagnosed GD, antithyroid drugs for less than 3 months. PBMC RNA was the source of the TCR library. Diagnosing Graves' disease relied on the American Thyroid Association guidelines. These data are taken from a study of regulatory T cells in long-lasting Graves disease. The ends were cut back, 6 bases at V and 1 base at J, with 5 bases in the middle. The CDR3 contains 12 residues. Germline CDR1 WSHSY, CDR2 SAAADI. The sample also formed part of further work on T cells in Graves' hyperthyroidism and ophthalmopathy.

Sequenced material: peripheral blood mononuclear cells (PBMCs), taken at new diagnosis, from a patient treated with antithyroid drugs. The source of this sequence is a woman between 18 and 29 years old with Graves disease. The chain links TRBV10-2 to TRBJ2-3; D gene uncertain. The CDR3 coding sequence is TGCGCCAGCAGGGACGGCACAGATACGCAGTATTTT. Translating gives CASRDGTDTQYF.